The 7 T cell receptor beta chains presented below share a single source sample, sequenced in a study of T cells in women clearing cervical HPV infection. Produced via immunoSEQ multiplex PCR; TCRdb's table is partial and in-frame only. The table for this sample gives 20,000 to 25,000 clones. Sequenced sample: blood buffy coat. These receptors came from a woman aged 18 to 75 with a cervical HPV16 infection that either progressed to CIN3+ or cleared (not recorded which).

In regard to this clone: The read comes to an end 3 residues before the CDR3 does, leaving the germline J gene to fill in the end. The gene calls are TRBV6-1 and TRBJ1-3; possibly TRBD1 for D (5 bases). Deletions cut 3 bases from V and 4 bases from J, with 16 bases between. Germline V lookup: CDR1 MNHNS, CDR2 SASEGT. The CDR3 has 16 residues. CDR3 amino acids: CASSEMPGQGGNTIYF. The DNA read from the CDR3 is TGTGCCAGCAGTGAGATGCCAGGGCAGGGAGGAAACACC.

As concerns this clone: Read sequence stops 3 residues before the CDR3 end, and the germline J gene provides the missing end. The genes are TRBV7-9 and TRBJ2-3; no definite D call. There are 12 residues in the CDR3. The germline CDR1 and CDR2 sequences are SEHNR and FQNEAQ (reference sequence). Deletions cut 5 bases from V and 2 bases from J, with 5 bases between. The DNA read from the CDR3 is TGTGCCAGCAGCCAGATCACAGATACG. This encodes CASSQITDT. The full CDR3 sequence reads CASSQITDTQYF.

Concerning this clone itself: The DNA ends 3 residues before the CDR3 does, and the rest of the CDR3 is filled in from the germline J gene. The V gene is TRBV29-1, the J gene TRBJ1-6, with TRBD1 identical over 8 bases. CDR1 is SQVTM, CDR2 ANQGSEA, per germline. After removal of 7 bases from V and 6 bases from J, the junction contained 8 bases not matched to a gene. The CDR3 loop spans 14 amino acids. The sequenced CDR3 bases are TGCAGCGCATCGACAGGGGCGGGTAATTCACCC. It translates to CSASTGAGNSP. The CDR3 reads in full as CSASTGAGNSPLHF.

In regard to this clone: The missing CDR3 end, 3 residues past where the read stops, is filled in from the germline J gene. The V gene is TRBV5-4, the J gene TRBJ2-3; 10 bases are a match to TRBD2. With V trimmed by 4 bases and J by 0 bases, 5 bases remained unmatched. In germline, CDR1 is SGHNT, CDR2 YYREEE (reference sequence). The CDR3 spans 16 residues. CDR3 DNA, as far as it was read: TGTGCCAGCAGCACAGGACTAGCGGCCAGCACAGATACG. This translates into CASSTGLAASTDT. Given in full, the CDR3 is CASSTGLAASTDTQYF.

The CDR3 sequence is CASSPRTVGEQYF. The covered CDR3 bases are TGTGCCAGCAGCCCGAGGACAGTGGGCGAG. The chain employs TRBV7-2 and TRBJ2-7; TRBD1 might be the D (6 bases). The read stops 3 residues short of the end of the CDR3; the missing end is completed from the germline J gene. This CDR3 is 13 amino acids long. Germline lookup yields CDR1 SGHTA and CDR2 FQGNSA. V gave up 5 bases and J gave up 6 bases, with 14 bases separating them.

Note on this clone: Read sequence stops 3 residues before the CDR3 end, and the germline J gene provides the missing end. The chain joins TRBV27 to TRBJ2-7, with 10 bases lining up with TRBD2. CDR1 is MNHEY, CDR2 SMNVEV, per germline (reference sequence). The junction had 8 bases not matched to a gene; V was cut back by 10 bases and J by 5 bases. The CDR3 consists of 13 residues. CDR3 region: CATSSGSHNEQYF. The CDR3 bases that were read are TGTGCCACCTCTAGCGGGAGTCACAACGAG.

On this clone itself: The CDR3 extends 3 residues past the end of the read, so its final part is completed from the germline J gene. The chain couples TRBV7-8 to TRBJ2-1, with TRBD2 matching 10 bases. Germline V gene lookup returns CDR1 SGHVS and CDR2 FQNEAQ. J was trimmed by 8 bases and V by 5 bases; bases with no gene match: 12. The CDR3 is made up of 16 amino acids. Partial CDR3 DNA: TGTGCCAGCAGCCCTATCTGGGCTAGCGGGAGAGATGAG. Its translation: CASSPIWASGRDE. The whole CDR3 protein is CASSPIWASGRDEQFF.